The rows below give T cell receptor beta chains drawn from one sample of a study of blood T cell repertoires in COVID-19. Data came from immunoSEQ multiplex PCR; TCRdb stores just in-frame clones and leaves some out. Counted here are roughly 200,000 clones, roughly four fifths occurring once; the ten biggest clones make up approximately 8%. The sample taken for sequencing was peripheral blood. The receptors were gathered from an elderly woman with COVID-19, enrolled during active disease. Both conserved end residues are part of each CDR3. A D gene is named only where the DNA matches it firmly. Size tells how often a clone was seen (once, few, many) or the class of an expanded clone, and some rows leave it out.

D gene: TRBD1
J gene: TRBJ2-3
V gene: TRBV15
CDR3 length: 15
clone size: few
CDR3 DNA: TGTGCCACCAGCAGAGATGACAGGGGGGGAGATACGCAGTATTTT
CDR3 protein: CATSRDDRGGDTQYF

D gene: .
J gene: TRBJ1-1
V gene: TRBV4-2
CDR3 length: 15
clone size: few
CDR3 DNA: TGTGCCAGCAGCCAAGATCACGGAGAGGACACTGAAGCTTTCTTT
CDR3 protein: CASSQDHGEDTEAFF

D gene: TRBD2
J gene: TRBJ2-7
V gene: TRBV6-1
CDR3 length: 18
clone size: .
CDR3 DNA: TGTGCCAGCAGTGATCTTGCTAGCGGGAGGGTTAACTCCTACGAGCAGTACTTC
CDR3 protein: CASSDLASGRVNSYEQYF

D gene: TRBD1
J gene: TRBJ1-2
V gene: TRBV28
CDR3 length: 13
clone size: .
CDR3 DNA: TGTGCCAGCAGATCACAGGGGGAGGGAGGCTACACCTTC
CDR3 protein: CASRSQGEGGYTF

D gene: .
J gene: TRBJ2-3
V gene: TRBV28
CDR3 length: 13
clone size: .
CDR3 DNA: TGTGCCAGCAGTCTGTCGGTTCCAGATACGCAGTATTTT
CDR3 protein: CASSLSVPDTQYF

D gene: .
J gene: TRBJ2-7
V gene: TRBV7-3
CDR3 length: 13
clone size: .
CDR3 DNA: TGTGCCAGCCAAAGAGAGATATCCTACGAGCAGTACTTC
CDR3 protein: CASQREISYEQYF

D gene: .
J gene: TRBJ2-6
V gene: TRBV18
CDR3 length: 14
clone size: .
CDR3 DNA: TGTGCCAGCTCACCGGGCGTGGGGGCCAACGTCCTGACTTTC
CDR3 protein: CASSPGVGANVLTF

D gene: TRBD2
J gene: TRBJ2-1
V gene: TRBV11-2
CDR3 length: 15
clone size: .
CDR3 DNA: TGTGCCAGCAGCTTAGCGGGGGGGGCCTACAATGAGCAGTTCTTC
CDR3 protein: CASSLAGGAYNEQFF

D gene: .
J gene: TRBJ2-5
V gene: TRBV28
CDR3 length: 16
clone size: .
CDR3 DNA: TGTGCCAGCGGCCGGCTGGGAAACGAGGCCCGGGGGACCCAGTACTTC
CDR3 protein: CASGRLGNEARGTQYF

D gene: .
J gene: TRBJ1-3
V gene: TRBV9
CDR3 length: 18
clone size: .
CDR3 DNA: TGTGCCAGCAGCCCCCGGCGTCGGGGTGTGGGGTCTGGAAACACCATATATTTT
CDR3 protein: CASSPRRRGVGSGNTIYF

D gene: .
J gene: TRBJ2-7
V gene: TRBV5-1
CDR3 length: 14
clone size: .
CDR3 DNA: TGCGCCAGCAGCCGGGAGTCCGGGCCCCACGAGCAGTACTTC
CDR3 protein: CASSRESGPHEQYF

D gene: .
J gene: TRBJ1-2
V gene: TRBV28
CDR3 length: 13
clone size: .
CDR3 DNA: TGTGCCAGCATTGGTGAGACGGGCTATGGCTACACCTTC
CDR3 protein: CASIGETGYGYTF

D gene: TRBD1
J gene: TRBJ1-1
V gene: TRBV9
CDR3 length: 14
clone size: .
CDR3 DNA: TGTGCCAGCAGCGCGGGACAGGGAATCACTGAAGCTTTCTTT
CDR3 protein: CASSAGQGITEAFF

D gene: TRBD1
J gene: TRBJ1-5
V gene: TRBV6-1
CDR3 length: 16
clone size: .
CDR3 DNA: TGTGCCAGCAGTGAATTTGGGACAGGGGTGAATCAGCCCCAGCATTTT
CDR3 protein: CASSEFGTGVNQPQHF

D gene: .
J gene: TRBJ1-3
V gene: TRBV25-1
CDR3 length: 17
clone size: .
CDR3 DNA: TGTGCCAGCAGTGGGGCTGCGGGGACGGATTCTGGAAACACCATATATTTT
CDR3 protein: CASSGAAGTDSGNTIYF

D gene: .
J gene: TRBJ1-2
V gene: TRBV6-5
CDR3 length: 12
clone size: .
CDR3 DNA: TGTGCCAGCAGTATCCCTCCTCCGGGCTACACCTTC
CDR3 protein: CASSIPPPGYTF

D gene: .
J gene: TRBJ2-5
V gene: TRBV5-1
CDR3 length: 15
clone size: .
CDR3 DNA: TGCGCCAGCAGCCCCGCCCGGACTTCACAAGAGACCCAGTACTTC
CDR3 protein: CASSPARTSQETQYF

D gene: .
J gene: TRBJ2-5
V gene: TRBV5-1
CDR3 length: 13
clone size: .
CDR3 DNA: TGCGCCAGCAGCTCCTTAAATCAAGAGACCCAGTACTTC
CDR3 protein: CASSSLNQETQYF

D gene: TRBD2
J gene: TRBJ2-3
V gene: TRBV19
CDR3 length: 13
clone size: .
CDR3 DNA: TGTGCCAGTACCGGAGCGGGAGCGGATACGCAGTATTTT
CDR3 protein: CASTGAGADTQYF

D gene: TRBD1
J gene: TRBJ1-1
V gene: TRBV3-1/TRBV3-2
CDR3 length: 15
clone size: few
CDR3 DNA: TGTGCCAGCAGCCAGGGGACAGGGACAGGTATGGAAGCTTTCTTT
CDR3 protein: CASSQGTGTGMEAFF

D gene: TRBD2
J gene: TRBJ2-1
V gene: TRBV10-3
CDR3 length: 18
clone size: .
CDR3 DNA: TGTGCCATCAGTGAGATCGGACTAGCGGGCGGGGGTGGCGATGAGCAGTTCTTC
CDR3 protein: CAISEIGLAGGGGDEQFF

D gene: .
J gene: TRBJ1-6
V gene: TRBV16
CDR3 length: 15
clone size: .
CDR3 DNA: TGTGCCAGCAGCCAATCGGGGCAGGGGTATTCACCCCTCCACTTT
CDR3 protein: CASSQSGQGYSPLHF

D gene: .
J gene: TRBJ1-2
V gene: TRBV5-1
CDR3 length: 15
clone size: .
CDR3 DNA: TGCGCCAGCAGCTTGGGCAGGGAAGCGGGTCATGGCTACACCTTC
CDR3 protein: CASSLGREAGHGYTF

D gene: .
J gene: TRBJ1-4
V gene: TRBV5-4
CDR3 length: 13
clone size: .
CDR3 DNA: TGTGCCAGCAGCTCCCCCGGGGATGAAAAACTGTTTTTT
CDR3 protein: CASSSPGDEKLFF

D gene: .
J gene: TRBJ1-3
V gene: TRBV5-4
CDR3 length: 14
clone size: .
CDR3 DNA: TGTGCCAGCAGGCCGGCAGGGTCTGGAAACACCATATATTTT
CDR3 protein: CASRPAGSGNTIYF

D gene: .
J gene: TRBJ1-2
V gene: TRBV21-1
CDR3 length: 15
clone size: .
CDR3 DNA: TGTGCCAGCAGCAAGGGCCTCCCGGCGAACTATGGCTACACCTTC
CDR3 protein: CASSKGLPANYGYTF

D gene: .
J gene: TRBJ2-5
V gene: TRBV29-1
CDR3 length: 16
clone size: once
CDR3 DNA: TGCAGCGGAAAGTCGTTGGGGGGGGGCCTCGTCGGGACCCAGTACTTC
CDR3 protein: CSGKSLGGGLVGTQYF

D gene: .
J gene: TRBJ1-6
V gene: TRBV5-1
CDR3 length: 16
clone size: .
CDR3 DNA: TGCGCCAGCAGCTTGGATTTTAGGACAGAGAATTCACCCCTCCACTTT
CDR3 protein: CASSLDFRTENSPLHF

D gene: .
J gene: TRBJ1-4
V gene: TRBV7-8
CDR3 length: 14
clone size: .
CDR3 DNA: TGTGCCAGCAGCCCCCGCTTACTCGGGGAAAAACTGTTTTTT
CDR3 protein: CASSPRLLGEKLFF

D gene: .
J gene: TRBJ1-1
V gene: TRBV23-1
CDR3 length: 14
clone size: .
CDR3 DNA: TGCGCCAGCAGTCAATGGGGCGGGGGAGCCGAAGCTTTCTTT
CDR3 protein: CASSQWGGGAEAFF

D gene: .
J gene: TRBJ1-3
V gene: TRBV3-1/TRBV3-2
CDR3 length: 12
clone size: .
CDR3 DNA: TGTGCCAGCAGCCAAGATTGGCACACCATATATTTT
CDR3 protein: CASSQDWHTIYF

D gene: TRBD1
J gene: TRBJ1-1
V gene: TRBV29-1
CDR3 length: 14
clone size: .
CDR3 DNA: TGCAGCTCCCGGCGGACAGGTCCCTTTGGTGAAGCTTTCTTT
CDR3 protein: CSSRRTGPFGEAFF

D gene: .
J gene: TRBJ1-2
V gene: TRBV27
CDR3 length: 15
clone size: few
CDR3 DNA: TGTGCCAGCAGTTTATCCGGGAGAGGGAACTATGGCTACACCTTC
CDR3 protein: CASSLSGRGNYGYTF

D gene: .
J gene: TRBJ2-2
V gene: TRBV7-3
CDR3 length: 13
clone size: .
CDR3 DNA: TGTGCCAGCAGCGGAGGGGTGTCCGGGGAGCTGTTTTTT
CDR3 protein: CASSGGVSGELFF

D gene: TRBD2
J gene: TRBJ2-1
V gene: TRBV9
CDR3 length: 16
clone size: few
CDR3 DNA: TGTGCCAGCAGCGTAGCGGGGGGTAGCTCCTACAATGAGCAGTTCTTC
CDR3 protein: CASSVAGGSSYNEQFF

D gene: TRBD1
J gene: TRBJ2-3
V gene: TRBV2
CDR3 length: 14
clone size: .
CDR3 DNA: TGTGCCACGGACAGGGCTTCGGGCACAGATACGCAGTATTTT
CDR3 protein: CATDRASGTDTQYF

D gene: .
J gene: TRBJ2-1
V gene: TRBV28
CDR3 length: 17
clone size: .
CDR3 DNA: TGTGCCAGCAGTTTATTTCCACAGGGTAGCTTATACAATGAGCAGTTCTTC
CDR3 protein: CASSLFPQGSLYNEQFF

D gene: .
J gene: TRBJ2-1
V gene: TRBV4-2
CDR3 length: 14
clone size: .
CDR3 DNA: TGTGCCAGCAGCCAAGAGGACTCCGTCAATGAGCAGTTCTTC
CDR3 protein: CASSQEDSVNEQFF

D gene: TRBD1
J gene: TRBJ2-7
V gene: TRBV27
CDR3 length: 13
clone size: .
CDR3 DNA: TGTGCCAGCAGACAGGGGGTCCGTTCTGAGCAGTACTTC
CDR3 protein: CASRQGVRSEQYF

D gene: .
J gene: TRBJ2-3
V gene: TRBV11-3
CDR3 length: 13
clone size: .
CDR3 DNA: TGTGCCAGCAGCTCTCAGGACACAGATACGCAGTATTTT
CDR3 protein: CASSSQDTDTQYF

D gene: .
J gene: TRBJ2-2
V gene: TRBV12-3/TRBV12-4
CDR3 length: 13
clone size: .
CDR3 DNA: TGTGCCAGCAGACTGACAGACCCCGGGGAGCTGTTTTTT
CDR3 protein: CASRLTDPGELFF

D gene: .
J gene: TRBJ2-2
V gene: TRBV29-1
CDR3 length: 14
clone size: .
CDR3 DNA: TGCAGCGCCTCTCCGACAGATTACACCGGGGAGCTGTTTTTT
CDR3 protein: CSASPTDYTGELFF

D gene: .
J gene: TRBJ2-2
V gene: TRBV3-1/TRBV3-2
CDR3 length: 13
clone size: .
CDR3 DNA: TGTGCCAGCAGCCAAACCAGCACCGGGGAGCTGTTTTTT
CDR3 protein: CASSQTSTGELFF

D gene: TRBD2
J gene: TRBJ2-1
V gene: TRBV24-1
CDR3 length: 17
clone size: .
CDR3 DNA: TGTGCCACCAGTGATTCCCGGAGCGGGGCCTCCTACAATGAGCAGTTCTTC
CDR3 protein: CATSDSRSGASYNEQFF

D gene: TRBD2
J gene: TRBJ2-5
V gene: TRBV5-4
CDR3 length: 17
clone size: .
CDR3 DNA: TGTGCCAGCAGCCCTCTAGCAGGCGGGAGGGCCGAGGAGACCCAGTACTTC
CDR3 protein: CASSPLAGGRAEETQYF

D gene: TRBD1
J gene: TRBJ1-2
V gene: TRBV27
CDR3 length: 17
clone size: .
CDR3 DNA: TGTGCCAGCAGTATAAAGCCTCGGACAGGGGCCAACTATGGCTACACCTTC
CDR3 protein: CASSIKPRTGANYGYTF

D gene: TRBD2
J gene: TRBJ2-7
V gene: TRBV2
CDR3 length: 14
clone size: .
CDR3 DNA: TGTGCCAGCAGCGCCACTAGCGGGGCCTACGAGCAGTACTTC
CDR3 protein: CASSATSGAYEQYF

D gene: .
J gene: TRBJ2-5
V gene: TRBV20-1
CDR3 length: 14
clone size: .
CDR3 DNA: TGCAGTGCTAGTGTGGTAGCGAGGGGGGAGACCCAGTACTTC
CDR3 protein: CSASVVARGETQYF

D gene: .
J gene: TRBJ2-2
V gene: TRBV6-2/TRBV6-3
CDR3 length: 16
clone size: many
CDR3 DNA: TGTGCCAGCAGTCCCTTTGTCGGGACGAACACCGGGGAGCTGTTTTTT
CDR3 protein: CASSPFVGTNTGELFF

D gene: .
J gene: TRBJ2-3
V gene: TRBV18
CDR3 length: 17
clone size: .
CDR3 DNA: TGTGCCAGCTCACCCATTAGTGCCCCCAGGAGCACAGATACGCAGTATTTT
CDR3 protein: CASSPISAPRSTDTQYF

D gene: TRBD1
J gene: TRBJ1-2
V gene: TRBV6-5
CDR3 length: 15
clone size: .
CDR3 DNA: TGTGCCAGCAGTTGGGTCCGGGACAGGTGGGGTGGCTACACCTTC
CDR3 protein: CASSWVRDRWGGYTF

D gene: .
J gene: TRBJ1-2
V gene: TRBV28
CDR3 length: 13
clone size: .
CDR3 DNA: TGTGCCAGCAGACAAAGGGAGGGATATGGCTACACCTTC
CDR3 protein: CASRQREGYGYTF

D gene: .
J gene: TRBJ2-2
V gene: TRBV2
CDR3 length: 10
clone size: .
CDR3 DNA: TGTGCCAGCGGGCCCGGGGAGCTGTTTTTT
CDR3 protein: CASGPGELFF

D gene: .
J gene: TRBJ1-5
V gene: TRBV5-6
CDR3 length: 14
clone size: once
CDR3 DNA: TGTGCCAGCAGCTTGAGTATCAGTAATCAGCCCCAGCATTTT
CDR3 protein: CASSLSISNQPQHF

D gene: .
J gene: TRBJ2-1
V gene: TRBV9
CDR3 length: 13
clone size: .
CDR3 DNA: TGTGCCAGCAGCGTAGTAGGTGAGGGTGAGCAGTTCTTC
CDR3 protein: CASSVVGEGEQFF

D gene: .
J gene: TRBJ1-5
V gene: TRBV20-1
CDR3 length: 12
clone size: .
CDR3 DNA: TGCAGTGCTAGTCCCCAAAATCAGCCCCAGCATTTT
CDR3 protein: CSASPQNQPQHF

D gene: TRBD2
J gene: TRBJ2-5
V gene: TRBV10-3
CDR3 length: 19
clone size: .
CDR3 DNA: TGTGCCATCGGGGGGGGGACAGGGAGGACTAGCGGGACGCAAGAGACCCAGTACTTC
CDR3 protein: CAIGGGTGRTSGTQETQYF

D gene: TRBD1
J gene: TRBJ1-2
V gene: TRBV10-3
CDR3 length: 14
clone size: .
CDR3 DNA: TGTGCCATCAGCGCGGACAGGGAGGGCTATGGCTACACCTTC
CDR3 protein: CAISADREGYGYTF